A single sample is the source of the 12 T cell receptor beta chains below, sequenced in a study of ipilimumab plus nivolumab after autologous stem cell transplantation. The table came from immunoSEQ multiplex PCR; TCRdb's copy has only in-frame clones and leaves some out. This sample carries approximately 6,000 clones, approximately 92% of them seen once, and the ten largest clones take 4% to 5.5%. The source material was PBMCs, sampled in a trial of ipilimumab plus nivolumab as post-transplant consolidation. Receptor source: a female donor with multiple myeloma.

The chain uses TRBV19 and TRBJ1-2; D may be TRBD1 (6 bases). Trimming cost V 5 bases and J 2 bases, with 9 bases left between them. Germline loops: CDR1 LNHDA, CDR2 SQIVND (reference sequence). This CDR3 region has 13 residues. In DNA, the CDR3 is TGTGCCAGTAGTTTCGGACAGAACTATGGCTACACCTTC. It is translated as CASSFGQNYGYTF.

The chain joins TRBV19 to TRBJ2-6; D is possibly TRBD1 (5 bases). V gave up 5 bases and J gave up 3 bases, with 11 bases separating them. The CDR3 has 15 residues. Germline V gives CDR1 LNHDA, CDR2 SQIVND (reference sequence). The CDR3 loop reads CASSSDSIGANVLTF. The CDR3 bases are TGTGCCAGTAGTTCAGACAGTATTGGGGCCAACGTCCTGACTTTC.

CDR3 protein: CASRAGSYNEQFF. CDR3 in DNA: TGTGCCAGCAGGGCTGGCAGCTACAATGAGCAGTTCTTC. This rearrangement joins TRBV6-5 to TRBJ2-1, with D unclear. V lost 6 bases and J 3 bases, leaving 9 bases between the germline ends. The CDR3 extends over 13 amino acids. Germline V lookup: CDR1 MNHEY, CDR2 SVGAGI.

The chain is built from TRBV9 and TRBJ1-4; D possibly corresponds to TRBD1 (5 bases). V lost 0 bases and J lost 5, with 8 bases in between. This CDR3 spans 14 amino acids. Germline loops: CDR1 SGDLS, CDR2 YYNGEE. Here the CDR3 DNA reads TGTGCCAGCAGCGTAGGCCGGACAAATGAAAAACTGTTTTTT. It encodes CASSVGRTNEKLFF. Variable domain in full (rest from reference TRBV9 and TRBJ1-4): DSGVTQTPKHLITATGQRVTLRCSPRSGDLSVYWYQQSLDQGLQFLIQYYNGEERAKGNILERFSAQQFPDLHSELNLSSLELGDSALYFCASSVGRTNEKLFFGSGTQLSVL.

This chain links TRBV5-1 with TRBJ1-2; TRBD1 might be the D (5 bases). Germline CDR1 reads SGHRS; CDR2 reads YFSETQ. The CDR3 is made up of 15 amino acids. The V and J ends lost 0 bases and 6 bases respectively, with 15 bases between them. CDR3 loop: CASSLAGQRGDGYTF. The CDR3 coding sequence is TGCGCCAGCAGCTTGGCGGGCCAGCGAGGGGATGGCTACACCTTC. Full variable domain (rest looked up from reference TRBV5-1 and TRBJ1-2): KAGVTQTPRYLIKTRGQQVTLSCSPISGHRSVSWYQQTPGQGLQFLFEYFSETQRNKGNFPGRFSGRQFSNSRSEMNVSTLELGDSALYLCASSLAGQRGDGYTFGSGTRLTVV.

The CDR3, as DNA: TGTGCCAGCAGTCCACTTCGGGAGGCGTCCTACGAGCAGTACTTC. Protein sequence: CASSPLREASYEQYF. This rearrangement joins TRBV27 to TRBJ2-7, with 7 bases aligning to TRBD2. The CDR3 extends over 15 amino acids. Germline V CDR1 and CDR2: MNHEY, SMNVEV (reference sequence). Trimming removed 5 bases from V and 1 base from J; junction bases left unmatched: 8.

The CDR3 region is CASSLGVHQETQYF. Written as DNA, the CDR3 is TGTGCCAGCAGCTTAGGGGTCCACCAAGAGACCCAGTACTTC. The chain uses TRBV7-2 and TRBJ2-5; D is unclear. CDR1 is SGHTA, CDR2 FQGNSA, per germline. V was cut by 1 base and J by 0 bases, with 6 bases left in between. The CDR3 is made up of 14 amino acids.

This clone has just one count. The chain carries TRBV28 and TRBJ2-3; TRBD2 is a possible D gene (6 bases). The V end lost 5 bases, the J end lost 0 bases, and 12 bases lay between the germline ends. The CDR3 is 15 residues long. From germline, CDR1 is MDHEN and CDR2 SYDVKM. The chain's CDR3 is CASSPSGDSTDTQYF. In nucleotides, the CDR3 is TGTGCCAGCAGTCCATCGGGAGACAGCACAGATACGCAGTATTTT. The variable domain in full, completed from reference TRBV28 and TRBJ2-3, reads DVKVTQSSRYLVKRTGEKVFLECVQDMDHENMFWYRQDPGLGLRLIYFSYDVKMKEKGDIPEGYSVSREKKERFSLILESASTNQTSMYLCASSPSGDSTDTQYFGPGTRLTVL.

This clone was observed a handful of times. J is TRBJ1-2 and V is TRBV5-4; 10 bases match TRBD1. The CDR3 has 14 residues. V lost 4 bases, J lost 3 bases, and 3 bases stayed unmatched. Germline V gene sequence: CDR1 SGHNT, CDR2 YYREEE (reference sequence). The CDR3 here is CASSPGTGDYGYTF. The CDR3 coding sequence is TGTGCCAGCAGCCCCGGGACAGGGGACTATGGCTACACCTTC. The whole variable domain, remainder taken from reference TRBV5-4 and TRBJ1-2, is ETGVTQSPTHLIKTRGQQVTLRCSSQSGHNTVSWYQQALGQGPQFIFQYYREEENGRGNFPPRFSGLQFPNYSSELNVNALELDDSALYLCASSPGTGDYGYTFGSGTRLTVV.

The chain uses TRBV5-1 and TRBJ2-1; D is possibly TRBD2 (7 bases). Germline values: CDR1 SGHRS, CDR2 YFSETQ. The CDR3 runs to 15 residues. Trimming pared 0 bases from V and 8 bases from J, leaving 15 bases between. The CDR3 protein is CASSLGAGRGDEQFF. The CDR3 DNA sequence: TGCGCCAGCAGCTTGGGAGCAGGGAGGGGGGATGAGCAGTTCTTC. The variable domain in full, completed from reference TRBV5-1 and TRBJ2-1, reads KAGVTQTPRYLIKTRGQQVTLSCSPISGHRSVSWYQQTPGQGLQFLFEYFSETQRNKGNFPGRFSGRQFSNSRSEMNVSTLELGDSALYLCASSLGAGRGDEQFFGPGTRLTVL.

This clone was observed a few times. The chain joins TRBV5-1 to TRBJ2-7; unclear D gene. Per germline, CDR1 SGHRS and CDR2 YFSETQ. Trimming shortened V by 4 bases and J by 0 bases, and 11 bases separated the two germline ends. The CDR3 is 14 amino acids. The CDR3 nucleotides are TGCGCCAGCAGCGAGGAAGGACCCTCCTACGAGCAGTACTTC. Translated, it gives CASSEEGPSYEQYF.

The rearrangement links TRBV11-3 to TRBJ2-2; D unclear. This CDR3 region has 14 residues. CDR1 SGHNT and CDR2 YENEEA come from the germline V gene. V lost 1 base, J lost 1 base, and 4 bases lay in between. The CDR3 coding sequence is TGTGCCAGCAGCTTAGTGTGGAACACCGGGGAGCTGTTTTTT. It is translated as CASSLVWNTGELFF.